The 8 T cell receptor beta chains given below trace back to one sample, sequenced in a study of cytomegalovirus exposure and HLA in healthy donors. The PCR was carried out with 60 Vbeta primers and 13 Jbeta primers. Clones were sequenced by immunoSEQ multiplex PCR, and TCRdb holds only the in-frame ones, with some missing. This sample carries 300,000 or so clones, roughly four fifths of them seen once, and the ten largest clones take 2%. The sample comprised PBMCs. The receptor source for this set is a woman aged 40 to 50 in good health and CMV-seropositive.

The V gene is TRBV4-2, the J gene TRBJ2-1; no clear D gene. The germline V gene has CDR1 LGHNA and CDR2 YNFKEQ. Trimming took 1 base from V and 10 from J, leaving 14 bases between them. The CDR3 runs to 14 residues. The CDR3 DNA follows: TGTGCCAGCAGCCAAGTTTCCCCGAACGGGGAGCAGTTCTTC. Translated: CASSQVSPNGEQFF.

The genes are TRBV28 and TRBJ1-6; D might be TRBD1 (5 bases). CDR1 is MDHEN, CDR2 SYDVKM, per germline. The CDR3 consists of 19 residues. Deletions cut 4 bases from V and 4 bases from J, with 23 bases between. The CDR3 DNA follows: TGTGCCAGCAGTTCGAAGACAGCCCCGGCTCGAATTTATAATTCACCCCTCCACTTT. Translation: CASSSKTAPARIYNSPLHF.

This clone turned up a few times. V and J are TRBV7-8 and TRBJ2-7; TRBD2 aligns across 7 bases. The CDR3 is made up of 15 amino acids. Germline V gives CDR1 SGHVS, CDR2 FQNEAQ. V lost 5 bases and J lost 0; bases outside the gene matches: 7. Written as DNA, the CDR3 is TGTGCCAGCAGCAACGGGAGGCCCAGCTCCTACGAGCAGTACTTC. Its translation: CASSNGRPSSYEQYF.

The chain couples TRBV30 to TRBJ2-3, with D tentatively TRBD2 (6 bases). CDR3 size: 15 residues. V gave up 3 bases and J gave up 0 bases, with 13 bases separating them. Germline V lookup: CDR1 GTSNPN, CDR2 SVGIG (reference sequence). The DNA of the CDR3 is TGTGCCTGGAGCGATCCTAGCGAGAGCACAGATACGCAGTATTTT. Protein: CAWSDPSESTDTQYF.

J is TRBJ2-5 and V is TRBV19; 7 nucleotides line up with TRBD2. V lost 4 bases, J lost 7 bases, and 6 bases stayed unmatched. CDR3 length: 13 residues. Per the germline V gene, CDR1 is LNHDA and CDR2 is SQIVND (reference sequence). CDR3 region: CASSTGPGGTQYF. The DNA of the CDR3 is TGTGCCAGTAGTACCGGCCCGGGAGGGACCCAGTACTTC.

This clone appeared a few times. CDR3 sequence: CASSLGGQGAFYGYTF. CDR3 sequence (DNA): TGTGCCAGCAGCTTAGGTGGGCAGGGGGCGTTCTATGGCTACACCTTC. The genes are TRBV7-3 and TRBJ1-2; 8 nucleotides line up with TRBD1. J gave up 4 bases and V 2 bases, and 9 bases lay outside the gene matches. Germline-derived CDR1 and CDR2 are SGHTA and FQGTGA. This CDR3 comprises 16 residues.

V usage is TRBV4-2 and J usage is TRBJ2-6; D is ambiguous. V shed 2 bases and J shed 0 bases, with 14 bases lying between them. The CDR3 sequence is 18 residues long. Germline assignment: CDR1 LGHNA and CDR2 YNFKEQ. The CDR3 spells CASSQINPGPSGANVLTF. The CDR3 nucleotides read TGTGCCAGCAGCCAAATTAACCCGGGTCCCTCTGGGGCCAACGTCCTGACTTTC.

The chain uses TRBV2 and TRBJ2-2; D unresolved. Germline V gene lookup returns CDR1 SNHLY and CDR2 FYNNEI. The ends were cut back, 4 bases at V and 6 bases at J, with 12 bases in the middle. This CDR3 has 14 amino acids. CDR3 in DNA: TGTGCCAGCAGTGTTGGGCCCACCCCCGGGGAGCTGTTTTTT. Its protein product is CASSVGPTPGELFF.